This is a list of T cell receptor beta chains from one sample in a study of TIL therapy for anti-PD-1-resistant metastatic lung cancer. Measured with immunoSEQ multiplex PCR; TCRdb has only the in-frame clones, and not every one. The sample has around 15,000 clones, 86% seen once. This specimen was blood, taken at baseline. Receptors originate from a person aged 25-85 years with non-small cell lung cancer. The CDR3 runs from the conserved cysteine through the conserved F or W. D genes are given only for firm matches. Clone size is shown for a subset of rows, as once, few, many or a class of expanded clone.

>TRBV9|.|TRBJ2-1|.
TGTGCCAGCAGCGTAGGGGTCTCGACTTTATCCTACAATGAGCAGTTCTTC
CASSVGVSTLSYNEQFF
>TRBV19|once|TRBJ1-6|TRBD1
TGTGCCAGTAGTATCCCTAGACAGGGGGCTAAATCACCCCTCCACTTT
CASSIPRQGAKSPLHF
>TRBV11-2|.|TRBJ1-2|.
TGTGCCAGCAGCAAAACGGACGGGATACTCCGACTCGGTGGCTACACCTTC
CASSKTDGILRLGGYTF
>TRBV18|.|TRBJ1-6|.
TGTGCCAGCTCATTAGGTCCCAGCTCCTATAATTCACCCCTCCACTTT
CASSLGPSSYNSPLHF
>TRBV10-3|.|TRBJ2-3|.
TGTGCCACGGCTGGGCGCGACACAGATACGCAGTATTTT
CATAGRDTDTQYF
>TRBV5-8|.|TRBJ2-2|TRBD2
TGTGCCAGCAGCCGCTCGGGGGGTTGGAACACCGGGGAGCTGTTTTTT
CASSRSGGWNTGELFF
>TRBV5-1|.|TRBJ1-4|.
TGCGCCAGCGCTACGGGTGCAACTAATGAAAAACTGTTTTTT
CASATGATNEKLFF
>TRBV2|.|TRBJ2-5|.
TGTGCCAGCAGTATGAGCTACCAAGAGACCCAGTACTTC
CASSMSYQETQYF
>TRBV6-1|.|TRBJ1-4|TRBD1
TGTGCCAGCAGCCGTGACAGGGACGAAAAACTGTTTTTT
CASSRDRDEKLFF
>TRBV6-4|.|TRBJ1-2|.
TGTGCCAGCAGTCCCGACGCTAGACAGGTCATCCCCTATGGCTACACCTTC
CASSPDARQVIPYGYTF
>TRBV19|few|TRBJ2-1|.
TGTGCCAGTAGTCCTCTCGGGCCCGAGCAGTTCTTC
CASSPLGPEQFF
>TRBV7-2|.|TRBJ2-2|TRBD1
TGTGCCAGCAGGACTCAAGGGGGCATTGGCGGGGAGCTGTTTTTT
CASRTQGGIGGELFF
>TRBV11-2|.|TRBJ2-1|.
TGTGCCAGCAGCTTAGGTAGCGTCCGTGAGCAGTTCTTC
CASSLGSVREQFF
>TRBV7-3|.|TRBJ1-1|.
TGTGCCAGCAGCTCCTGGGGGTGGGACATTAAAGGAGACACTGAAGCTTTCTTT
CASSSWGWDIKGDTEAFF
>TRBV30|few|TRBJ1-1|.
TGTGCCTGGAGTTCGGGGCTCAGGACTGAAGCTTTCTTT
CAWSSGLRTEAFF
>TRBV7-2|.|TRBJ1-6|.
TGTGCCAGCAGCCGAAACAGGGATAATTCACCCCTCCACTTT
CASSRNRDNSPLHF
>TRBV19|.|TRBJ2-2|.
TGTGCCTCCCAGGGCAGGGGAGGAACCGGGGAGCTGTTTTTT
CASQGRGGTGELFF
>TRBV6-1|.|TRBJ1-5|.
TGTGCCAGCCCTCGACAGGTCACTAGCAATCAGCCCCAGCATTTT
CASPRQVTSNQPQHF
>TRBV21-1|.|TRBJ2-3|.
TGTGCCAGCATCTATGGGGGGCAGGGGGGTCGCGACACAGATACGCAGTATTTT
CASIYGGQGGRDTDTQYF